Listed below are T cell receptor beta chains from one sample, sequenced in a study of shared clonotypes between healthy human individuals. TCRdb's copy holds only in-frame clones and misses some; the assay was immunoSEQ multiplex PCR. The sample lists roughly 1 million clones, roughly 70% occurring once. The specimen was memory CD4+ T cells sorted from blood. The receptor source for this set is a young man in good health. Both conserved end residues are part of each CDR3. Fields, in order: clone size, V gene, J gene, D gene, CDR3 protein, CDR3 DNA. D genes are given only for firm matches. A clone size is listed for some rows: how often the clone was seen (once, few, many), or a class if it is expanded.

>-|TRBV6-5|TRBJ1-5|TRBD1
CASRGTGAGQPQHF
TGTGCCAGCAGAGGCACAGGGGCGGGACAGCCCCAGCATTTT
>-|TRBV6-5|TRBJ2-5|-
CASSARLTASGTQYF
TGTGCCAGCAGCGCCCGGCTGACAGCATCGGGGACCCAGTACTTC
>-|TRBV18|TRBJ1-2|TRBD1
CASSPLGDRLYGYTF
TGTGCCAGCTCACCACTCGGGGACAGGCTATATGGCTACACCTTC
>-|TRBV6-1|TRBJ1-6|-
CASSEVKGFVSPLHF
TGTGCCAGCAGTGAAGTGAAGGGCTTTGTTTCACCCCTCCACTTT
>-|TRBV5-4|TRBJ1-6|-
CASSNRDGSNSPLHF
TGTGCCAGCAGCAACCGGGACGGATCTAATTCACCCCTCCACTTT
>once|TRBV6-5|TRBJ1-5|TRBD1
CASSFRDRGQPQHF
TGTGCCAGCAGTTTCCGGGACAGGGGTCAGCCCCAGCATTTT
>once|TRBV19|TRBJ1-1|TRBD1
CASSQPGQVGRTEAFF
TGTGCCAGTAGCCAACCGGGACAGGTCGGACGGACTGAAGCTTTCTTT
>-|TRBV4-3|TRBJ2-2|TRBD1
CASSQDRGRTGELFF
TGCGCCAGCAGCCAAGACAGGGGGCGGACCGGGGAGCTGTTTTTT
>-|TRBV5-6|TRBJ2-7|-
CASSLRQGQGRQYF
TGTGCCAGCAGCTTGAGGCAGGGGCAAGGAAGGCAGTACTTC
>-|TRBV10-3|TRBJ2-1|TRBD2
CATGTGTRDNEQFF
TGTGCCACAGGGACCGGGACTAGAGACAATGAGCAGTTCTTC
>-|TRBV5-4|TRBJ2-7|-
CASSWQGLYLSYEQYF
TGTGCCAGCAGCTGGCAGGGCCTTTACCTTTCCTACGAGCAGTACTTC
>-|TRBV28|TRBJ2-7|TRBD1
CASSLPGQGNYEQYF
TGTGCCAGCAGTTTACCCGGACAGGGTAACTACGAGCAGTACTTC
>-|TRBV5-1|TRBJ2-2|-
CASSFNHNNAGELFF
TGCGCCAGCAGCTTCAACCATAATAACGCCGGGGAGCTGTTTTTT
>few|TRBV9|TRBJ1-1|TRBD1
CASEGQLNTEAFF
TGTGCCAGCGAGGGACAGTTGAACACTGAAGCTTTCTTT
>-|TRBV27|TRBJ1-4|TRBD1
CASSFGGGRTNEKLFF
TGTGCCAGCAGTTTCGGAGGGGGCAGGACTAATGAAAAACTGTTTTTT
>-|TRBV6-6|TRBJ1-1|-
CASRYRVATEAFF
TGTGCCAGCAGGTACAGGGTGGCCACTGAAGCTTTCTTT
>-|TRBV11-1|TRBJ2-3|TRBD2
CASSLVSGGAADTQYF
TGTGCCAGCAGCTTAGTGAGCGGGGGGGCCGCAGATACGCAGTATTTT
>-|TRBV13|TRBJ2-3|TRBD2
CASSRAGAPSDTQYF
TGTGCCAGCAGCAGAGCGGGGGCCCCCTCCGATACGCAGTATTTT
>-|TRBV5-4|TRBJ2-7|-
CASSSQTGRAYEQYF
TGTGCCAGCAGCTCTCAGACAGGAAGGGCCTACGAGCAGTACTTC
>-|TRBV18|TRBJ2-5|-
CASSLRGGETQYF
TGTGCCAGCTCACTCAGGGGAGGAGAGACCCAGTACTTC
>few|TRBV28|TRBJ2-7|TRBD1
CASMDRDRGRDEQYF
TGTGCCAGCATGGACCGGGACAGGGGGAGGGATGAGCAGTACTTC
>many|TRBV11-3|TRBJ2-2|TRBD2
CASSPGGLKNTGELFF
TGTGCCAGCAGCCCGGGAGGGCTCAAGAACACCGGGGAGCTGTTTTTT
>-|TRBV11-3|TRBJ2-3|TRBD2
CASSPVGGDTQYF
TGTGCCAGCAGCCCGGTGGGGGGGGATACGCAGTATTTT
>-|TRBV5-4|TRBJ1-3|TRBD1
CASSLNGQAGVSGNTIYF
TGTGCCAGCAGCTTAAATGGACAGGCTGGGGTCTCTGGAAACACCATATATTTT
>-|TRBV21-1|TRBJ2-7|-
CASVWGLGEQYF
TGTGCCAGCGTGTGGGGGCTGGGGGAGCAGTACTTC
>few|TRBV27|TRBJ2-7|-
CASSPDTRSYEQYF
TGTGCCAGCAGCCCGGACACCCGATCCTACGAGCAGTACTTC
>-|TRBV10-3|TRBJ2-3|-
CAISPEGGERYF
TGTGCCATCAGCCCGGAGGGGGGCGAAAGGTATTTT
>once|TRBV7-2|TRBJ1-2|-
CASSPYGVNYGYTF
TGTGCCAGCAGCCCCTACGGGGTTAACTATGGCTACACCTTC
>-|TRBV5-1|TRBJ1-5|TRBD1
CASSLGQDNQPQHF
TGCGCCAGCAGCCTTGGACAGGACAATCAGCCCCAGCATTTT
>-|TRBV7-2|TRBJ1-4|TRBD1
CASSFRTGATNEKLFF
TGTGCCAGCAGCTTCCGGACAGGGGCAACTAATGAAAAACTGTTTTTT
>-|TRBV11-3|TRBJ2-2|-
CASSLGGAARDTGELFF
TGTGCCAGCAGCTTAGGGGGGGCGGCCCGAGACACCGGGGAGCTGTTTTTT
>-|TRBV28|TRBJ1-6|-
CASRGAVDSRYSPLHF
TGTGCCAGCAGGGGGGCCGTGGACAGTAGGTATTCACCCCTCCACTTT
>-|TRBV19|TRBJ2-7|-
CASSIGGSSYEQYF
TGTGCCAGTAGTATAGGTGGCAGTTCCTACGAGCAGTACTTC
>few|TRBV2|TRBJ1-1|TRBD1
CASRQGASTEAFF
TGTGCCAGCAGACAGGGGGCCAGCACTGAAGCTTTCTTT
>-|TRBV5-1|TRBJ1-2|-
CASGPRSNYGYTF
TGCGCCAGCGGACCGCGAAGTAACTATGGCTACACCTTC
>-|TRBV4-3|TRBJ2-2|-
CASSQDTAGVTGELFF
TGCGCCAGCAGCCAAGATACAGCGGGCGTCACCGGGGAGCTGTTTTTT
>-|TRBV4-2|TRBJ1-5|TRBD1
CASSQDRRDRDNQPQHF
TGTGCCAGCAGCCAAGATAGAAGGGACAGGGACAATCAGCCCCAGCATTTT
>-|TRBV11-2|TRBJ1-6|-
CASSPQESPASPLHF
TGTGCCAGCAGCCCACAGGAAAGCCCGGCTTCACCCCTCCACTTT
>few|TRBV7-8|TRBJ2-7|-
CASSLDFDEQYF
TGTGCCAGCAGCTTGGATTTCGACGAGCAGTACTTC
>-|TRBV7-3|TRBJ2-1|TRBD2
CASSLTSSGSYNEQFF
TGTGCCAGCAGCTTAACGTCTAGCGGGAGTTACAATGAGCAGTTCTTC
>-|TRBV5-6|TRBJ1-1|-
CASSLGQRAEAFF
TGTGCCAGCAGCTTGGGGCAGAGGGCTGAAGCTTTCTTT
>once|TRBV7-9|TRBJ2-5|-
CASSLNTGNQETQYF
TGTGCCAGCAGCTTAAATACAGGAAACCAAGAGACCCAGTACTTC
>-|TRBV4-2|TRBJ1-4|-
CASSQGFGHGVIGRPNEKLFF
TGTGCCAGCAGCCAAGGGTTCGGACACGGAGTTATCGGGAGACCGAATGAAAAACTGTTTTTT
>-|TRBV28|TRBJ2-2|-
CASSELARGVGELFF
TGTGCCAGCAGTGAGTTAGCCAGAGGAGTCGGGGAGCTGTTTTTT
>few|TRBV5-6|TRBJ2-7|-
CASSWGARAEQYF
TGTGCCAGCAGCTGGGGGGCGCGCGCCGAGCAGTACTTC
>-|TRBV14|TRBJ2-5|TRBD2
CASSLLRTSGGETQYF
TGTGCCAGCAGCCTTCTTCGGACTAGCGGGGGGGAGACCCAGTACTTC